A selection of T cell receptor beta chains follows, all from one sample in a study of beta chain features in type 1 diabetes. Assay used: immunoSEQ multiplex PCR; TCRdb lists only in-frame clones, some missing. The table has more than 100,000 clones, around 9% seen once. Sequenced: central memory CD4+ T cells from blood. All receptors derive from a man aged 25-45 years with type 1 diabetes. The CDR3 runs from the conserved cysteine through the conserved F or W. D genes are given only for firm matches. Size tells how often a clone was seen (once, few, many) or the class of an expanded clone, and some rows leave it out.

>few|TRBV27|NA|TRBJ2-3|16
CASSLSWARSTDTQYF
TGTGCCAGCAGTTTATCTTGGGCGAGAAGCACAGATACGCAGTATTTT
>NA|TRBV2|NA|TRBJ1-1|13
CASSLQGTEEAFF
TGTGCCAGCAGCCTTCAGGGTACCGAAGAAGCTTTCTTT
>NA|TRBV29-1|NA|TRBJ1-2|12
CSVVGRAGGYTF
TGCAGCGTTGTCGGCAGGGCCGGCGGCTACACCTTC
>NA|TRBV5-1|NA|TRBJ2-6|16
CASSLLTGYGANVLTF
TGCGCCAGCAGCCTACTAACAGGGTATGGGGCCAACGTCCTGACTTTC
>NA|TRBV28|TRBD1|TRBJ1-3|15
CASRRGREAGNTIYF
TGTGCCAGCCGCAGGGGGCGCGAAGCGGGAAACACCATATATTTT
>NA|TRBV18|TRBD2|TRBJ2-3|16
CASSPPSRGGSDTQYF
TGTGCCAGCTCACCACCGTCCCGGGGGGGCTCAGATACGCAGTATTTT
>few|TRBV5-4|TRBD2|TRBJ2-3|16
CASSQQAGGLADTQYF
TGTGCCAGCAGCCAACAAGCGGGGGGGCTGGCAGATACGCAGTATTTT
>NA|TRBV7-3|TRBD1|TRBJ2-2|16
CASSPFVGQGVGELFF
TGTGCCAGCAGCCCTTTTGTGGGACAGGGAGTCGGGGAGCTGTTTTTT
>few|TRBV2|TRBD1|TRBJ1-6|14
CASSWTGINSPLHF
TGTGCCAGCAGCTGGACAGGGATTAATTCACCCCTCCACTTT
>few|TRBV15|TRBD2|TRBJ2-1|15
CATSRDKRGFHEQFF
TGTGCCACCAGCAGAGATAAGCGGGGGTTTCATGAGCAGTTCTTC
>few|TRBV30|NA|TRBJ1-6|14
CASSQGMGNSPLHF
TGTGCCTCTTCACAGGGTATGGGTAATTCACCCCTCCACTTT
>NA|TRBV7-8|NA|TRBJ1-5|14
CASSNRDTNQPQHF
TGTGCCAGCAGCAACCGGGACACCAATCAGCCCCAGCATTTT
>NA|TRBV5-6|TRBD1|TRBJ1-5|16
CASSLGGQGFNQPQHF
TGTGCCAGCAGCTTGGGCGGACAGGGATTCAATCAGCCCCAGCATTTT
>NA|TRBV4-2|NA|TRBJ1-2|15
CASSLDNRKRNGYTF
TGTGCCAGCAGCTTGGATAATAGGAAGAGGAATGGCTACACCTTC
>NA|TRBV4-1|TRBD1|TRBJ1-6|14
CASSQVDRDSPLHF
TGCGCCAGCAGCCAAGTGGACAGGGATTCACCCCTCCACTTT
>NA|TRBV7-9|NA|TRBJ1-2|15
CASSSDRAQPNGYTF
TGTGCCAGCAGCTCGGACAGAGCCCAACCTAATGGCTACACCTTC
>many|TRBV29-1|NA|TRBJ2-3|13
CSVDWGGTDTQYF
TGCAGCGTTGATTGGGGCGGCACAGATACGCAGTATTTT
>few|TRBV4-2|NA|TRBJ1-6|17
CASSQERGKTYNSPLHF
TGTGCCAGCAGCCAAGAAAGGGGGAAGACCTATAATTCACCCCTCCACTTT
>NA|TRBV25-1|NA|TRBJ2-5|12
CASSESRGTQYF
TGTGCCAGCAGTGAATCCAGGGGGACCCAGTACTTC
>few|TRBV5-4|NA|TRBJ2-5|13
CASSFGGLKTQYF
TGTGCCAGCAGCTTCGGAGGGTTGAAGACCCAGTACTTC
>few|TRBV5-4|NA|TRBJ1-2|12
CASSPIRGGYTF
TGTGCCAGCAGCCCGATTCGCGGGGGCTACACCTTC
>few|TRBV5-1|TRBD1|TRBJ1-4|14
CASSAGTVKEKLFF
TGCGCCAGCAGCGCCGGGACAGTGAAGGAAAAACTGTTTTTT
>few|TRBV7-9|NA|TRBJ1-2|16
CASSLALTGGRYGYTF
TGTGCCAGCAGCTTAGCGCTAACGGGGGGAAGGTATGGCTACACCTTC